Listed here are 20 T cell receptor beta chains from one sample, sequenced in a study of T cells expressing NK-cell markers. Reanalyzing the 5' RACE reads, TCRdb keeps one entry per CDR3 protein, without DNA. This listing includes almost 450,000 distinct CDR3 sequences. The specimen sequenced was blood T cells: a sorted CD56 or NKG2C T cell subset, CD4+ or CD8+ T cells, or bulk PBMC T cells (not recorded which). Receptors originate from a woman aged 18-70 years in good health.

The rearrangement links TRBV20-1 to TRBJ1-2. The V gene's germline CDR1 is DFQATT and CDR2 SNEGSKA (reference sequence). The CDR3 runs to 12 residues. CDR3 region: CSARDVWSGYTF.

The rearrangement uses TRBV11-2 and TRBJ2-6; TCRdb returns TRBD1, unconfirmable since there is no DNA. The CDR3 totals 18 residues. From germline, CDR1 is SGHAT and CDR2 FQNNGV. The CDR3 reads CASSFGQGAVTGANVLTF.

V gene TRBV20-1 combines with J gene TRBJ2-1; the D gene TCRdb calls, TRBD1, cannot be checked with no DNA. Germline loops: CDR1 DFQATT, CDR2 SNEGSKA (reference sequence). The CDR3 has 14 residues. The CDR3 loop is CSAPARDSFNEQFF.

V and J are TRBV11-2 and TRBJ1-3. CDR1 SGHAT and CDR2 FQNNGV come from the germline V gene. The CDR3 consists of 11 residues. The CDR3 region is CASSPEGTIYF.

The rearrangement joins TRBV20-1 to TRBJ1-6. Germline CDR1 is DFQATT and CDR2 is SNEGSKA (reference sequence). The CDR3 sequence is 16 residues long. CDR3 sequence reads: CSARDLVTTNNSPLHF.

The V call is TRBV5-1, the J call TRBJ2-5; TCRdb lists TRBD2, though no DNA is available to test this call. From germline, CDR1 is SGHRS and CDR2 YFSETQ. The CDR3 totals 20 residues. The CDR3 sequence is CASSLALAGLDRGNQETQYF.

This chain connects TRBV25-1 to TRBJ2-1. From germline, CDR1 is MGHDK and CDR2 SYGVNS. The CDR3 is 11 amino acids. The CDR3 loop is CASPARGEQFF.

The rearrangement joins TRBV4-2 to TRBJ1-1. The CDR3 runs 15 residues. Germline CDR1 LGHNA, CDR2 YNFKEQ. This CDR3 is CASSQVWGGETEAFF.

This chain uses TRBV7-2 with TRBJ2-1; no DNA is available, so the TRBD1 call from TCRdb remains unchecked. The CDR3 totals 14 residues. The germline CDR1 and CDR2 sequences are SGHTA and FQGNSA. Here the CDR3 reads CASSWGTGNNEQFF.

V gene TRBV19 combines with J gene TRBJ2-1; the TCRdb call, TRBD2, lacks DNA for checking. The germline CDR1 and CDR2 sequences are LNHDA and SQIVND (reference sequence). This CDR3 spans 14 amino acids. This CDR3 reads CASSRLAGIYEQFF.

The rearrangement uses TRBV4-3 and TRBJ2-1; no DNA is available, so the TRBD2 call from TCRdb remains unchecked. CDR1 LGHNA and CDR2 YSLEER come from the germline V gene. The CDR3 is made up of 16 amino acids. CDR3 residues: CASSQDVRVPLDEQFF.

The chain joins TRBV29-1 to TRBJ1-4; TCRdb reports TRBD1, a call that lacks DNA to check it against. Germline V CDR1 and CDR2: SQVTM, ANQGSEA. The CDR3 runs 12 residues. The CDR3 loop reads CSVLGGNEKLFF.

J is TRBJ2-1 and V is TRBV7-2; TCRdb indicates TRBD1, and absent DNA this call remains unverified. This CDR3 has 16 residues. CDR1 SGHTA and CDR2 FQGNSA come from the germline V gene. The CDR3 sequence: CASSTSPRRRGDEQFF.

The genes are TRBV29-1 and TRBJ2-2. The germline V gene encodes CDR1 SQVTM and CDR2 ANQGSEA. CDR3 length equals 12 residues. This chain's CDR3 is CSVPLYTGELFF.

The chain combines TRBV2 with TRBJ1-2. The V gene's germline CDR1 is SNHLY and CDR2 FYNNEI. This CDR3 contains 13 residues. CDR3 region: CASRDDRVGGYTF.

This chain joins TRBV12-3 or TRBV12-4 and TRBJ2-7; TCRdb's D gene call, TRBD1, goes unchecked for lack of DNA. The CDR3 has 19 amino acids. CDR3 sequence reads: CASSSAPGQGAKGGDEQYF.

The gene calls are TRBV14 and TRBJ1-4; TCRdb names TRBD1, which stays unverified in the absence of DNA. Germline CDR1 SGHDN, CDR2 FVKESK. The CDR3 runs 18 residues. The CDR3 protein is CASSQDSGATNANEKLFF.

The chain is built from TRBV28 and TRBJ2-5. Germline V gene data show CDR1 as MDHEN and CDR2 as SYDVKM. The CDR3 is made up of 14 amino acids. The CDR3 sequence is CASSFSDYQETQYF.

V usage is TRBV14 and J usage is TRBJ2-1; absent DNA, TCRdb's TRBD2 call cannot be checked. There are 16 residues in the CDR3. CDR1 is SGHDN, CDR2 FVKESK, per germline. CDR3 loop: CASSYPGTSGRFEQFF. Drawing the rest from reference TRBV14 and TRBJ2-1, the complete variable domain is EAGVTQFPSHSVIEKGQTVTLRCDPISGHDNLYWYRRVMGKEIKFLLHFVKESKQDESGMPNNRFLAERTGGTYSTLKVQPAELEDSGVYFCASSYPGTSGRFEQFFGPGTRLTVL.

The chain employs TRBV20-1 and TRBJ2-3; the D gene TCRdb calls, TRBD2, cannot be checked with no DNA. CDR1 is DFQATT and CDR2 is SNEGSKA in the germline V gene (reference sequence). CDR3 size: 17 residues. The CDR3 reads CSSSYGGLAGSTDTQYF.